This T cell receptor (beta chain) is from a study of monozygotic twins with inflammatory bowel disease. This CDR3 comprises 14 residues. Per germline, CDR1 SGHKS and CDR2 YYEKEE (reference sequence). Each of the TCR libraries took 3,000 to 3,500 ng of total RNA. Across eight separate reactions for each sample, cDNA was made. Each CDR3 protein gets one entry in TCRdb, which reprocessed the 5' RACE reads and gives no DNA. This sample's table has around 230,000 distinct CDR3 sequences. For every donor, one blood sample of about 2.5 ml was drawn. The sequence came from a human donor with ulcerative colitis or Crohn's disease, or a healthy co-twin of an affected twin (not recorded which). The chain recombines TRBV5-5 with TRBJ1-6; TCRdb designates TRBD1, a call that cannot be tested without DNA. Sequences were obtained from blood. CDR3 residues: CASSRQGALSPLHF.